This TCR beta chain emerged from a study of blood T cell repertoires in COVID-19. Germline CDR1 reads LNHDA; CDR2 reads SQIVND (reference sequence). Deletions cut 5 bases from V and 5 bases from J, with 9 bases between. The CDR3 sequence is 12 residues long. Generated by immunoSEQ multiplex PCR, the TCRdb table keeps only in-frame clones and is missing some. The sample holds about 220,000 clones; 65% to 90% are singletons and the top ten take 2.4%. V usage is TRBV19 and J usage is TRBJ1-2, with a possible D match to TRBD1 (5 bases). The specimen sequenced was peripheral blood. This TCR derives from an older woman with COVID-19, enrolled during active disease. CDR3: CASSPSGYGYTF. As DNA, the CDR3 is TGTGCCAGTAGTCCTTCAGGGTATGGCTACACCTTC.